The 12 T cell receptor beta chains below were found in one sample sequenced in a study of blood T cell repertoires in COVID-19. The repertoire was sequenced with immunoSEQ multiplex PCR; TCRdb's copy has only in-frame clones and lacks some. Here the sample spans hundreds of thousands of clones, approximately 91% being singletons. Material for sequencing was peripheral blood. Receptors were obtained from a man aged 35-49 years with acute or convalescent COVID-19.

This chain uses TRBV4-1 with TRBJ1-6; the D is unclear. Trimming stripped 0 bases from V and 3 bases from J, with 12 bases between. Germline V gene data show CDR1 as MGHRA and CDR2 as YSYEKL. The CDR3 runs 17 residues. CDR3 sequence (DNA): TGCGCCAGCAGCCAAGATCCCAGTGGCCTCTATAATTCACCCCTCCACTTT. Residues: CASSQDPSGLYNSPLHF.

The rearrangement joins TRBV6-5 to TRBJ2-7; 9 nucleotides agree with TRBD1. The CDR3 totals 14 residues. Germline trimming cut 7 bases from V and 5 bases from J; bases unmatched to any gene: 9. Germline V lookup: CDR1 MNHEY, CDR2 SVGAGI. The DNA for the CDR3 is TGTGCCAGCACCCCGGGGACAGGGCCCCACGAGCAGTACTTC. Its protein is CASTPGTGPHEQYF.

The rearrangement uses TRBV24-1 and TRBJ2-6; D ambiguous. This CDR3 spans 14 amino acids. Germline V gives CDR1 KGHDR, CDR2 SFDVKD. The ends were cut back, 1 base at V and 4 bases at J, with 4 bases in the middle. This CDR3 is CATSDFSGANVLTF. The CDR3 DNA is TGTGCCACCAGTGATTTTTCAGGGGCCAACGTCCTGACTTTC.

Remarks on this clone: One junction end does not reproduce the germline sequence, and a read error may be involved. This chain connects TRBV6-5 to TRBJ2-3; 9 nucleotides match TRBD2. Germline lookup yields CDR1 MNHEY and CDR2 SVGAGI. The CDR3 loop spans 15 amino acids. Here the CDR3 DNA reads TGTGCCAGCAGAGCGGGGGGAGCGAACACAGCTACGCAGTATTTT. Its translation: CASRAGGANTATQYF.

The chain recombines TRBV7-6 with TRBJ1-5; TRBD1 matches at 7 bases. The germline gives CDR1 SGHVS, CDR2 FNYEAQ. With 5 bases clipped from V and 4 bases from J, the junction kept 2 bases outside the gene matches. The CDR3 totals 13 residues. The CDR3 here is CASSPGQNQPQHF. DNA of the CDR3: TGTGCCAGCAGCCCGGGACAGAATCAGCCCCAGCATTTT.

CDR3 DNA sequence: TGTGCCTGGAGTGCGGGACAGGGGACAGATACGCAGTATTTT. Translating gives CAWSAGQGTDTQYF. V is TRBV30 and J is TRBJ2-3; TRBD1 aligns across 10 bases. This CDR3 comprises 14 residues. Germline CDR1 is GTSNPN and CDR2 is SVGIG (reference sequence). With 1 base clipped from V and 3 bases from J, the junction kept 1 base outside the gene matches.

In this sample, this clone turned up once. Other DNA sequences in this sample translate to the same CDR3. V and J are TRBV3-1 (or the pseudogene TRBV3-2) and TRBJ2-3; TRBD2 might be the D (6 bases). CDR3 size: 14 residues. In germline, CDR1 is LGHDT, CDR2 YNNKEL (reference sequence). The ends were cut back, 1 base at V and 1 base at J, with 6 bases in the middle. Here the CDR3 DNA reads TGTGCCAGCAGCCAAGGACTAGGCACAGATACGCAGTATTTT. It codes for CASSQGLGTDTQYF.

Written as DNA, the CDR3 is TGTGCCACCAGCGACGGGGGGCGGAGCCGTCAAGAGACCCAGTACTTC. Translating gives CATSDGGRSRQETQYF. The chain combines TRBV24-1 with TRBJ2-5, with D perhaps matching TRBD2 (7 bases). Trimming stripped 7 bases from V and 2 bases from J, with 19 bases between. The CDR3 loop spans 16 amino acids. The V gene's germline CDR1 is KGHDR and CDR2 SFDVKD.

The V gene is TRBV27, the J gene TRBJ2-1, with TRBD2 identical over 14 bases. CDR1 is MNHEY and CDR2 is SMNVEV in the germline V gene (reference sequence). The CDR3 is 19 residues long. Losses at the gene ends were 5 bases for V and 0 bases for J; bases not matched to a gene: 9. DNA for the CDR3: TGTGCCAGCAGTCTCCGACTAGCGGGAGGGCTGAGCTCCTACAATGAGCAGTTCTTC. Protein sequence: CASSLRLAGGLSSYNEQFF.

The J gene is TRBJ2-5, the V gene TRBV5-4, with TRBD2 identical over 12 bases. With V trimmed by 3 bases and J by 0 bases, 12 bases remained unmatched. CDR3 length equals 19 residues. The germline V gene has CDR1 SGHNT and CDR2 YYREEE (reference sequence). Here the CDR3 DNA reads TGTGCCAGCAGCTCGAACCCGCTAGCGGGGGGGACGTACCAAGAGACCCAGTACTTC. Translation gives CASSSNPLAGGTYQETQYF.

The chain links TRBV27 to TRBJ2-1; TRBD1 agrees at 8 bases. V lost 3 bases, J lost 6 bases, and 22 bases stayed unmatched. In germline, CDR1 is MNHEY, CDR2 SMNVEV (reference sequence). The CDR3 covers 20 residues. CDR3 nucleotide sequence: TGTGCCAGCAGTTTCCCCGGACAGGGTGGAGGAGGGGAGGTCTGCAATGAGCAGTTCTTC. Its translation is CASSFPGQGGGGEVCNEQFF.

The genes are TRBV9 and TRBJ1-2; possible D gene TRBD1, 5 bases. The CDR3 covers 18 residues. Trimming removed 0 bases from V and 3 bases from J, with 21 bases in between. Germline values: CDR1 SGDLS, CDR2 YYNGEE. CDR3 nucleotides: TGTGCCAGCAGCGTAGGGGAGGGGTCCTCAAGATACCACTATGGCTACACCTTC. This gives the protein CASSVGEGSSRYHYGYTF.